These 32 T cell receptor beta chains were sequenced from one sample in a study of T cells in Graves' hyperthyroidism and ophthalmopathy. The investigators amplified TCR beta CDR3 regions from RNA transcripts. During a first-round RT-PCR of the TCR CDR3, the HTBI primer set was used. TCRdb independently ran MiXCR on the multiplex PCR reads; one entry per CDR3 protein. This table has roughly 290,000 distinct CDR3 sequences, 13% appearing once. Sequenced input: blood. Receptor source: a woman aged 25 to 45 with Graves' hyperthyroidism that later progressed to Graves' ophthalmopathy.

The V call is TRBV4-2, the J call TRBJ2-3; 7 bases match TRBD2. Germline V CDR1 and CDR2: LGHNA, YNFKEQ. This CDR3 contains 15 residues. After removal of 0 bases from V and 4 bases from J, the junction contained 4 bases not matched to a gene. CDR3 bases: TGTGCCAGCAGCCAAGAAAGGGGAGGGGCAGATACGCAGTATTTT. Its translation: CASSQERGGADTQYF.

This clonotype was detected only a few times. The gene calls are TRBV28 and TRBJ2-7; D gene unclear. CDR3 length equals 12 residues. Germline CDR1 MDHEN, CDR2 SYDVKM. Trimming stripped 6 bases from V and 4 bases from J, with 10 bases between. The CDR3 DNA reads TGTGCCAGCAGCAACTGGGTTTACGAGCAGTACTTC. This translates into CASSNWVYEQYF. Full variable domain (outside the CDR3, taken from reference TRBV28 and TRBJ2-7): DVKVTQSSRYLVKRTGEKVFLECVQDMDHENMFWYRQDPGLGLRLIYFSYDVKMKEKGDIPEGYSVSREKKERFSLILESASTNQTSMYLCASSNWVYEQYFGPGTRLTVT.

This clonotype was seen repeatedly, ten times or more. This chain links TRBV7-2 with TRBJ1-2, with D perhaps matching TRBD1 (5 bases). CDR1 is SGHTA and CDR2 is FQGNSA in the germline V gene. The V end was cut by 1 base, the J end by 7 bases, with 10 bases between. This CDR3 contains 13 residues. The CDR3 sequence: CASSLDIQGGYTF. CDR3 DNA sequence: TGTGCCAGCAGCTTAGATATTCAGGGTGGCTACACCTTC.

This clonotype showed up many times. The genes are TRBV6-1 and TRBJ1-1; weak D call: TRBD1 (6 bases). V lost 6 bases, J lost 0 bases, and 11 bases lay in between. CDR3 size: 14 residues. The germline CDR1 and CDR2 sequences are MNHNS and SASEGT. CDR3 coding DNA: TGTGCCAGCAGCAGGACAGCGATGAACACTGAAGCTTTCTTT. Residues: CASSRTAMNTEAFF.

This clonotype was seen ten or more times. The chain has TRBV27 and TRBJ1-1; D remains unclear. The CDR3 is made up of 16 amino acids. The V and J ends lost 3 bases and 1 base respectively, with 15 bases between them. CDR1 and CDR2 from the germline V gene are MNHEY and SMNVEV (reference sequence). CDR3 DNA sequence: TGTGCCAGCAGTTTGGTTCTGGGGTATGGGAACACTGAAGCTTTCTTT. Encoded protein: CASSLVLGYGNTEAFF.

Many counts were recorded for this clonotype. The CDR3 region has the DNA TGTGCCAGCAGCTTAGAGTCGGGGGACACTGAAGCTTTCTTT. Protein product: CASSLESGDTEAFF. The J gene is TRBJ1-1, the V gene TRBV11-2, with D tentatively TRBD1 (5 bases). Trimming pared 0 bases from V and 3 bases from J, leaving 8 bases between. The germline gives CDR1 SGHAT, CDR2 FQNNGV. The CDR3 length is 14 residues.

This clonotype was observed at least ten times. The chain is built from TRBV6-2 or TRBV6-3 and TRBJ2-2; no clear D. V lost 4 bases to trimming and J lost 4 bases, with 4 bases between them. The CDR3 runs to 12 residues. From germline, CDR1 is MNHEY and CDR2 SVGEGT. This chain's CDR3 is CASSLATGELFF. In nucleotides, the CDR3 is TGTGCCAGCAGTTTGGCCACCGGGGAGCTGTTTTTT.

As for this clonotype: The junction differs from germline at one of its ends, possibly a read error. The chain carries TRBV28 and TRBJ2-7; a possible D gene is TRBD1 (5 bases). Per germline, CDR1 MDHEN and CDR2 SYDVKM. The CDR3 runs to 15 residues. DNA of the CDR3: TGTGCCAGCAGTTTACAGGGATTCGAGTCCTACGAACAGTACTTC. Protein: CASSLQGFESYEQYF.

This clonotype was seen at least ten times. The V and J genes are TRBV2 and TRBJ2-7; TRBD1 is a possible D gene (6 bases). Germline lookup yields CDR1 SNHLY and CDR2 FYNNEI. The CDR3 loop spans 13 amino acids. Trimming shortened V by 1 base and J by 6 bases, and 10 bases separated the two germline ends. This CDR3 is CASSEETGAEQYF. The DNA for the CDR3 is TGTGCCAGCAGTGAAGAGACAGGCGCCGAGCAGTACTTC.

The V and J genes are TRBV19 and TRBJ1-5; the D is unclear. This CDR3 has 14 amino acids. Trimming stripped 1 base from V and 4 bases from J, with 8 bases between. Germline CDR1 reads LNHDA; CDR2 reads SQIVND (reference sequence). Here the CDR3 reads CASSIVTGNQPQHF. Written as DNA, the CDR3 is TGTGCCAGTAGTATAGTGACGGGAAATCAGCCCCAGCATTTT.

This clonotype was counted between two and nine times. The chain carries TRBV19 and TRBJ2-4; 8 bases fit TRBD1. The ends lost 7 bases at V and 7 bases at J; junction bases unmatched: 12. Germline V lookup: CDR1 LNHDA, CDR2 SQIVND (reference sequence). This CDR3 contains 15 residues. The CDR3, as DNA: TGTGCCAGTACCACAGGGGGGCTAGGCGGTAACATTCAGTACTTC. It specifies CASTTGGLGGNIQYF. Full variable domain (outside the CDR3, taken from reference TRBV19 and TRBJ2-4): DGGITQSPKYLFRKEGQNVTLSCEQNLNHDAMYWYRQDPGQGLRLIYYSQIVNDFQKGDIAEGYSVSREKKESFPLTVTSAQKNPTAFYLCASTTGGLGGNIQYFGAGTRLSVL.

In its sample, this clonotype was seen many times. This chain links TRBV29-1 with TRBJ2-5; 8 positions match TRBD1. This CDR3 region has 11 residues. Losses at the gene ends were 7 bases for V and 7 bases for J; bases not matched to a gene: 5. Germline assignment: CDR1 SQVTM and CDR2 ANQGSEA. The CDR3 DNA follows: TGCAGCGGACTACAGGGGGTGACCCAGTACTTC. As protein: CSGLQGVTQYF.

This clonotype has at least ten counts. This rearrangement joins TRBV20-1 to TRBJ2-7; D may be TRBD1 (5 bases). This CDR3 comprises 14 residues. Germline V gene sequence: CDR1 DFQATT, CDR2 SNEGSKA (reference sequence). With 0 bases removed from V and 2 bases from J, the gap between germline ends came to 11 bases. Here the CDR3 reads CSARDPRVPYEQYF. The DNA for the CDR3 is TGCAGTGCTAGAGACCCCAGGGTTCCCTACGAGCAGTACTTC.

This clonotype was counted ten times or more. The chain recombines TRBV27 with TRBJ2-7; possible D gene TRBD1, 5 bases. The CDR3 loop spans 13 amino acids. V lost 3 bases and J 2 bases, leaving 8 bases between the germline ends. Germline CDR1 is MNHEY and CDR2 is SMNVEV (reference sequence). Here the CDR3 reads CASSFQGAYEQYF. The CDR3 nucleotides read TGTGCCAGCAGTTTTCAGGGCGCCTACGAGCAGTACTTC.

This clonotype was observed at least ten times. This sequence joins TRBV27 and TRBJ2-7, with D possibly being TRBD1 or TRBD2 (6 bases each). The CDR3 loop spans 14 amino acids. Germline V gene data show CDR1 as MNHEY and CDR2 as SMNVEV (reference sequence). V lost 8 bases and J 2 bases, leaving 16 bases between the germline ends. In nucleotides, the CDR3 is TGTGCCAGCGGATGGACAGCGGGTCCCTACGAGCAGTACTTC. Its protein is CASGWTAGPYEQYF.

The table lists this clonotype with many counts. The chain links TRBV7-9 to TRBJ1-1, with D uncertain. The CDR3 loop spans 13 amino acids. Germline CDR1 SEHNR, CDR2 FQNEAQ (reference sequence). V lost 1 base and J 6 bases, leaving 9 bases between the germline ends. For the CDR3, the DNA is TGTGCCAGCAGCTTAGGCACAGACCCTGAAGCTTTCTTT. This codes for CASSLGTDPEAFF.

Ten or more counts support this clonotype. This sequence joins TRBV6-1 and TRBJ2-1, with TRBD2 matching over 9 bases. Germline V gene lookup returns CDR1 MNHNS and CDR2 SASEGT. The CDR3 runs 13 residues. Trimming removed 8 bases from V and 7 bases from J; junction bases left unmatched: 6. CDR3 amino acids: CASELAGRNEQFF. Here the CDR3 DNA reads TGTGCCAGCGAGCTAGCGGGAAGGAATGAGCAGTTCTTC.

In this sample, this clonotype turned up many times. V and J are TRBV5-4 and TRBJ1-1; D call uncertain. From germline, CDR1 is SGHNT and CDR2 YYREEE (reference sequence). V was shortened by 2 bases and J by 3 bases, with 11 bases between the two germline ends. The length of the CDR3 is 14 residues. The CDR3: CASSFRTGDTEAFF. The CDR3 DNA sequence: TGTGCCAGCAGCTTTCGAACGGGTGACACTGAAGCTTTCTTT.

This rearrangement joins TRBV7-2 to TRBJ2-7, with TRBD2 identical over 7 bases. The CDR3 has 17 amino acids. Germline CDR1 and CDR2: SGHTA and FQGNSA. V gave up 5 bases and J gave up 1 base; unmatched junction bases: 14. For the CDR3, the DNA is TGTGCCAGCAGCAACATTTGGGCTAGCGGCAAATCCTACGAGCAGTACTTC. Its protein is CASSNIWASGKSYEQYF.

At least ten counts were recorded for this clonotype. CDR3: CASSRNWGEKETQYF. CDR3 nucleotides: TGTGCCAGCAGCCGAAATTGGGGGGAGAAAGAGACCCAGTACTTC. The rearrangement links TRBV7-2 to TRBJ2-5, with TRBD2 as a possible D gene (6 bases). Germline CDR1 and CDR2: SGHTA and FQGNSA. This CDR3 region has 15 residues. V gave up 5 bases and J gave up 3 bases, with 16 bases separating them.

This clonotype has only a few counts. V is TRBV5-5 and J is TRBJ1-4, with TRBD1 matching over 9 bases. The CDR3 runs 13 residues. CDR1 SGHKS and CDR2 YYEKEE come from the germline V gene (reference sequence). V was clipped by 4 bases and J by 10 bases; unmatched bases: 5. CDR3 bases: TGTGCCAGCAGCCGGGACAGGGATGGAAAACTGTTTTTT. Protein product: CASSRDRDGKLFF. The full variable domain, completed using reference TRBV5-5 and TRBJ1-4, is DAGVTQSPTHLIKTRGQQVTLRCSPISGHKSVSWYQQVLGQGPQFIFQYYEKEERGRGNFPDRFSARQFPNYSSELNVNALLLGDSALYLCASSRDRDGKLFFGSGTQLSVL.

The sample holds a few counts of this clonotype. The V and J genes are TRBV20-1 and TRBJ2-2, with D perhaps being TRBD1 or TRBD2 (5 bases each). Trimming left V 5 bases short and J 4 bases short, with 17 bases between. The CDR3 is 15 amino acids. Germline V gives CDR1 DFQATT, CDR2 SNEGSKA (reference sequence). CDR3 in DNA: TGCAGTGCTCGTGGGGCGGGTAGGACCACCGGGGAGCTGTTTTTT. Translated: CSARGAGRTTGELFF.

In DNA, the CDR3 is TGCAGTGCTAGAATCGCTAGCGGGGTACTACAAGAGACCCAGTACTTC. It translates to CSARIASGVLQETQYF. This chain links TRBV20-1 with TRBJ2-5, with 9 bases identical to TRBD2. V lost 2 bases to trimming and J lost 2 bases; unmatched junction nucleotides: 9. The CDR3 consists of 16 residues. CDR1 DFQATT and CDR2 SNEGSKA come from the germline V gene (reference sequence).

This clonotype was detected many times. The gene calls are TRBV20-1 and TRBJ2-1, with 9 nucleotides matching TRBD2. The germline CDR1 and CDR2 sequences are DFQATT and SNEGSKA (reference sequence). With 0 bases clipped from V and 4 bases from J, the junction kept 4 bases outside the gene matches. This CDR3 has 15 amino acids. The CDR3 loop reads CSAREVAGDYNEQFF. CDR3 coding DNA: TGCAGTGCTAGAGAAGTAGCGGGGGATTACAATGAGCAGTTCTTC.

This clonotype was detected ten times or more. This rearrangement joins TRBV7-2 to TRBJ2-1; 10 positions agree with TRBD2. Germline V CDR1 and CDR2: SGHTA, FQGNSA. The CDR3 runs to 17 residues. Trimming at V came to 1 base and at J to 10 bases, leaving 13 bases not matched to a gene. The CDR3 loop reads CASSLVGLAGAGEEQFF. In DNA form, the CDR3 reads TGTGCCAGCAGCTTAGTCGGCCTAGCGGGAGCGGGTGAAGAGCAGTTCTTC.

V and J are TRBV5-1 and TRBJ2-3; 10 bases map to TRBD1. The CDR3 has 17 residues. Germline loops: CDR1 SGHRS, CDR2 YFSETQ. Unmatched junction bases numbered 11, after V lost 5 bases and J lost 2 bases. The CDR3 reads CASSPGTGATHTDTQYF. Here the CDR3 DNA reads TGCGCCAGCAGTCCCGGGACAGGGGCTACACACACAGATACGCAGTATTTT.

This clonotype was seen ten or more times. The chain links TRBV30 to TRBJ2-7, with TRBD1 matching 7 bases. The CDR3 loop spans 13 amino acids. V lost 4 bases to trimming and J lost 3 bases; unmatched junction nucleotides: 6. The V gene's germline CDR1 is GTSNPN and CDR2 SVGIG (reference sequence). The CDR3 loop is CAWNRQGGYEQYF. As DNA, the CDR3 is TGTGCCTGGAATAGACAGGGTGGCTACGAGCAGTACTTC.

This clonotype was counted between two and nine times. The gene calls are TRBV7-6 and TRBJ2-2; 7 positions match TRBD1. The CDR3 extends over 16 amino acids. Looked up from germline, CDR1 is SGHVS and CDR2 is FNYEAQ. The ends lost 1 base at V and 0 bases at J; junction bases unmatched: 2. The CDR3 spells CASSLGDSSNTGELFF. CDR3 in DNA: TGTGCCAGCAGCTTAGGGGACAGCTCGAACACCGGGGAGCTGTTTTTT.

The genes are TRBV24-1 and TRBJ1-2, with 9 bases matching TRBD1. Trimming cost V 3 bases and J 7 bases; bases outside gene matches: 8. CDR3 length equals 15 residues. In germline, CDR1 is KGHDR, CDR2 SFDVKD. CDR3 coding DNA: TGTGCCACCAGTGATCCAGGACAGGGGATTGCTGGCTACACCTTC. This encodes CATSDPGQGIAGYTF.

At least ten counts were recorded for this clonotype. The V and J genes are TRBV7-9 and TRBJ1-1; 9 nucleotides agree with TRBD1. Germline assignment: CDR1 SEHNR and CDR2 FQNEAQ (reference sequence). V gave up 5 bases and J gave up 5 bases; unmatched junction bases: 9. CDR3 length equals 15 residues. CDR3 loop: CASSAGTGIGTEAFF. The CDR3 bases are TGTGCCAGCAGCGCTGGGACAGGGATAGGGACTGAAGCTTTCTTT.

This clonotype was seen at least ten times. The rearrangement uses TRBV27 and TRBJ2-7; D is undetermined. The CDR3 length is 13 residues. Germline V lookup: CDR1 MNHEY, CDR2 SMNVEV (reference sequence). V was clipped by 6 bases and J by 0 bases, with 9 bases between them. The CDR3 reads CASSFKSSYEQYF. The CDR3, as DNA: TGTGCCAGCAGCTTTAAAAGCTCCTACGAGCAGTACTTC.

As for this clonotype: Germline is not matched at one junction end, which may reflect a read error. The chain employs TRBV5-1 and TRBJ2-1; 14 bases line up with TRBD2. The CDR3 contains 17 residues. Germline V gives CDR1 SGHRS, CDR2 YFSETQ. The CDR3 loop is CASSRTSGRTLYNEQFF. The CDR3 DNA is TGTGCCAGCAGCCGGACTAGCGGGAGGACCCTGTACAATGAGCAGTTCTTC.